This T cell receptor beta chain was captured in a study of OX40 agonist ivuxolimab in advanced cancers. Overall study results and limits: Among T cells, CD8+ cells averaged more expanded clones than CD4+ cells.

As to this clone: As yet, its antigen is unknown.

Sequencing used immunoSEQ multiplex PCR; TCRdb keeps in-frame clones, though not all of them. This sample has some 39,000 clones, with 80% to 90% found just once. The TCR comes from an adult with an advanced solid tumor such as melanoma, head and neck, liver or kidney cancer. The specimen comprised CD4+ or CD8+ T cells sorted from blood, sampled in a trial of the OX40 agonist ivuxolimab.

The CDR3 is CASSPPGGIGDYGYTF. CDR3 coding DNA: TGTGCCAGCTCACCACCGGGGGGCATAGGGGACTATGGCTACACCTTC. The gene calls are TRBV18 and TRBJ1-2; D may be TRBD1 (6 bases). Germline loops: CDR1 KGHSH, CDR2 LQKENI. The CDR3 consists of 16 residues. Trimming shortened V by 0 bases and J by 3 bases, and 14 bases separated the two germline ends. Complete variable domain (other parts from reference TRBV18 and TRBJ1-2): NAGVMQNPRHLVRRRGQEARLRCSPMKGHSHVYWYRQLPEEGLKFMVYLQKENIIDESGMPKERFSAEFPKEGPSILRIQQVVRGDSAAYFCASSPPGGIGDYGYTFGSGTRLTVV.